The entry below gives a single T cell receptor (beta chain) sequence along with its context. CDR3 size: 15 residues. V shed 6 bases, J shed 3 bases, and the junction held 9 bases outside the gene matches. CDR1 and CDR2 (germline): SNHLY, FYNNEI. Generated by immunoSEQ multiplex PCR, the TCRdb table keeps only in-frame clones and is missing some. The table includes about 86,000 clones, more than 75% detected once. The record originates from a study of blood T cell repertoires in COVID-19. The sample comprised peripheral blood. The V gene is TRBV2, the J gene TRBJ2-7; 9 bases are a match to TRBD2. This clonotype was obtained from a woman older than 75 with acute or convalescent COVID-19. The CDR3 region is CASSESSGSFYEQYF. DNA of the CDR3: TGTGCCAGCAGCGAAAGTAGCGGGAGTTTCTACGAGCAGTACTTC. Based on the CDR3 plus reference TRBV2 and TRBJ2-7, the full variable domain is EPEVTQTPSHQVTQMGQEVILRCVPISNHLYFYWYRQILGQKVEFLVSFYNNEISEKSEIFDDQFSVERPDGSNFTLKIRSTKLEDSAMYFCASSESSGSFYEQYFGPGTRLTVT.